This T cell receptor beta chain was obtained from a study of blood T cells in healthy people across ages. Trimming stripped 3 bases from V and 2 bases from J, with 14 bases between. This CDR3 comprises 15 residues. Germline-derived CDR1 and CDR2 are LGHDT and YNNKEL (reference sequence). A second 7 to 11 cycle PCR used barcoded and J-beta primers. TCRdb reprocessed the 5' RACE reads via MiXCR and lists one record per CDR3 protein. The sample consists of fewer than 2,000,000 distinct CDR3 sequences, about two fifths of them appearing once. This chain links TRBV3-1 with TRBJ2-7, with unresolved D. The source material was blood. This clonotype was obtained from a human donor in good health. The CDR3 sequence is CASSHRRAGTYEQYF. The CDR3 DNA sequence: TGTGCCAGCAGCCACCGACGGGCAGGTACCTACGAGCAGTACTTC.